A selection of T cell receptor beta chains follows, all from one sample in a study of blood T cells in healthy people across ages. A single record per CDR3 protein comes from TCRdb applying MiXCR to the 5' RACE reads. The sample yields roughly 2 million distinct CDR3 sequences, around half seen once. Sequences were obtained from blood. These receptors came from a woman aged 40 to 55 in good health. CDR3s include the opening cysteine and the closing phenylalanine or tryptophan. A D gene is named only where the DNA matches it firmly. For some rows the clone size is stated as once, few or many, or as a class when expanded; others skip it.

V,size,J,D,DNA,CDR3
TRBV20-1,.,TRBJ2-1,TRBD2,TGCAGTGAAGGCGGGGGGTCCGGCAATGAGCAGTTCTTC,CSEGGGSGNEQFF
TRBV6-5,.,TRBJ2-4,TRBD1,TGTGCCAGCACCCAACAGACAGGGAGCTACGGGCAGTACTTC,CASTQQTGSYGQYF
TRBV15,few,TRBJ2-3,.,TGTGCCACCAGCCGCTCCCCGCGAAGTAGCACAGATACGCAGTATTTT,CATSRSPRSSTDTQYF
TRBV6-5,.,TRBJ2-5,TRBD2,TGTGCCAGCAGTTACCGGGGGGGTCTACGGGGGCCCCAAGAGACCCAGTACTTC,CASSYRGGLRGPQETQYF
TRBV6-5,.,TRBJ2-7,.,TGTGCCAGCACCCGGGACATGAGCTCCTACGAGCAGTACTTC,CASTRDMSSYEQYF
TRBV7-9,once,TRBJ2-3,.,TGTGCCAGCAGCTCCACGGCTGGGTCGGGCGGGGCTTTCACAGATACGCAGTATTTT,CASSSTAGSGGAFTDTQYF
TRBV12-3/TRBV12-4,.,TRBJ1-6,.,TGTGCCAGCAGGTCACAGGGACGCGACCATAATTCACCCCTCCACTTT,CASRSQGRDHNSPLHF
TRBV6-5,few,TRBJ2-5,.,TGTGCCAGCAGTTCGTCGGCCACTCAAGAGACCCAGTACTTC,CASSSSATQETQYF
TRBV6-1,.,TRBJ2-7,.,TGTGCCAGCAGTGAGTTACAGGCCTACGAGCAGTACTTC,CASSELQAYEQYF
TRBV24-1,.,TRBJ2-1,.,TGTGCCACCAGTGATTTGGCGGAAAACAATGAGCAGTTCTTC,CATSDLAENNEQFF
TRBV12-3/TRBV12-4,once,TRBJ1-5,.,TGTGCCAGCAGTTTCTTGGGGATGAGCAATCAGCCCCAGCATTTT,CASSFLGMSNQPQHF
TRBV27,.,TRBJ2-3,TRBD2,TGTGCCAGCAGTGCCCTCCTAGCGGCGAATCCAGATACGCAGTATTTT,CASSALLAANPDTQYF
TRBV6-2/TRBV6-3,.,TRBJ2-7,.,TGTGCCAGCAGCACAAACAGGGACGAGCAGTACTTC,CASSTNRDEQYF
TRBV6-2/TRBV6-3,.,TRBJ1-5,TRBD1,TGTGCCAGCAGTTACGCCGTCTCGACAGGGAATCGGCCCCAGCATTTT,CASSYAVSTGNRPQHF
TRBV5-1,.,TRBJ1-4,.,TGCGCCAGCAGCCGGGACGGCCTACAGGAAAAACTGTTTTTT,CASSRDGLQEKLFF
TRBV29-1,few,TRBJ2-5,.,TGCAGCGGACCCAGGAGGGAGACCCAGTACTTC,CSGPRRETQYF
TRBV6-2/TRBV6-3,.,TRBJ1-1,.,TGTGCCAGCAGTCATCGGACACCGGTGCTAAACACTGAAGCTTTCTTT,CASSHRTPVLNTEAFF
TRBV12-3/TRBV12-4,.,TRBJ2-3,TRBD2,TGTGCCAGCAGTTTGTATAGCGGGGGGCAGGAGGATACGCAGTATTTT,CASSLYSGGQEDTQYF
TRBV28,few,TRBJ2-3,.,TGTGCCAGCAGTTTATATGGGCGGGGAGATACGCAGTATTTT,CASSLYGRGDTQYF
TRBV15,.,TRBJ2-5,TRBD2,TGTGCCACCAGCAGGAGCGGGGCTCAAGAGACCCAGTACTTC,CATSRSGAQETQYF
TRBV28,.,TRBJ2-7,.,TGTGCCAGCAGGGGGGGGGCAGGAGTGGGTTACTACGAGCAGTACTTC,CASRGGAGVGYYEQYF
TRBV7-4,few,TRBJ2-4,.,TGTGCCAGCCCCGCCCAGGGGCAGTTGGCCAAAAACATTCAGTACTTC,CASPAQGQLAKNIQYF
TRBV6-4,.,TRBJ1-2,TRBD1,TGTGCCAGCAGCCCGAGTGGGACAGGGGTACACTATGGCTACACCTTC,CASSPSGTGVHYGYTF
TRBV10-3,few,TRBJ2-5,TRBD1,TGTGCCATCGGCCTGGGGACAGGGGTCCAAGAGACCCAGTACTTC,CAIGLGTGVQETQYF
TRBV11-2,few,TRBJ2-4,TRBD1,TGTGCCAGCAGCTCGACCGGTGACAGGGCGAACATTCAGTACTTC,CASSSTGDRANIQYF
TRBV6-2/TRBV6-3,.,TRBJ1-1,.,TGTGCCAGCACCACGGGGGGTGATGCTTTCTTT,CASTTGGDAFF
TRBV7-2,once,TRBJ2-7,.,TGTGCCAGCAGCTTAGAGACAGATCCCTCCTACGAGCAGTACTTC,CASSLETDPSYEQYF
TRBV6-2/TRBV6-3,.,TRBJ2-2,TRBD2,TGTGCCAGCAGCTCGACCAGGACTAGCGGGGGCACCGGGGAGCTGTTTTTT,CASSSTRTSGGTGELFF
TRBV6-2/TRBV6-3,few,TRBJ2-4,.,TGTGCCAGCAGTTACCCACAGGGAGTTAAAAACATTCAGTACTTC,CASSYPQGVKNIQYF
TRBV20-1,.,TRBJ2-1,.,TGCAGTGCTAGAAAGTACGGAGCCCCATCGTTCTTC,CSARKYGAPSFF
TRBV7-2,.,TRBJ2-1,.,TGTGCCAGCAAGGGTCAGGTCTCGTACAATGAGCAGTTCTTC,CASKGQVSYNEQFF
TRBV4-3,.,TRBJ2-6,TRBD2,TGCGCCAGCAGCCAAGATCATAAGCGGGGGGGCCTGACTTTC,CASSQDHKRGGLTF
TRBV12-3/TRBV12-4,.,TRBJ2-1,.,TGTGCCAGCAGTTTTCCGGGCTCCTTCTCGGAGCAGTTCTTC,CASSFPGSFSEQFF
TRBV29-1,.,TRBJ1-2,.,TGCAGCGTGGTTGAAGGAGCGGGCTACACCTTC,CSVVEGAGYTF
TRBV7-2,once,TRBJ2-6,.,TGTGCCAGCAGCTTATGGGATTCGGCCAACGTCCTGACTTTC,CASSLWDSANVLTF
TRBV7-2,.,TRBJ1-4,.,TGTGCCAGCAGCGCCGGACAGCTGGGAGAAAAACTGTTTTTT,CASSAGQLGEKLFF
TRBV20-1,.,TRBJ1-2,.,TGCAGTGCTAGAGATTTGGGCCCTTGGGACTTGGGGGACGGCTATGGCTACACCTTC,CSARDLGPWDLGDGYGYTF
TRBV28,.,TRBJ1-5,TRBD1,TGTGCCAGCAGTGGGGGGACAGGGGCGCTCAATCAGCCCCAGCATTTT,CASSGGTGALNQPQHF
TRBV6-5,.,TRBJ1-2,.,TGTGCCAGCAGTTACTCCGAGAAGGGGGGCTATGGCTACACCTTC,CASSYSEKGGYGYTF
TRBV27,.,TRBJ1-1,.,TGTGCCAGCAGTTCGATAGGACTCAAGAACACTGAAGCTTTCTTT,CASSSIGLKNTEAFF